This T cell receptor beta chain was obtained from a study of T-cell reconstitution after alpha-beta-depleted transplantation in children. This clonotype was seen a few times. Its antigen is not identified. Preparation of the TCRbeta library was carried out with unique molecular identifiers. Each CDR3 protein is one row after TCRdb ran MiXCR on the PCR reads. The table has about 830,000 distinct CDR3 sequences, roughly 16% seen once. This CDR3 contains 13 residues. Germline CDR1 is MGHDK and CDR2 is SYGVNS. Trimming shortened V by 5 bases and J by 6 bases, and 13 bases separated the two germline ends. Findings and caveats of the study: About two months after transplant, alpha-beta T cells reportedly came from several hundred expanded graft clones. Surviving recipient T cells and intrathymic progenitors accounted for some patients' high TCRbeta diversity at day 60.

This chain uses TRBV25-1 with TRBJ1-2; D may be TRBD1 (5 bases). Sequenced here: PBMCs, mostly from graft donor cells, sampled 360 days after TCRalphabeta/CD19-depleted stem cell transplant. The sequence was obtained from a male patient under 18 who had a stem cell transplant for acute lymphoblastic leukemia, so the T cells may come from the graft donor. The CDR3 DNA reads as TGTGCCAGCAGTTTGGGGGAACTAAATGGCTACACCTTC. It specifies CASSLGELNGYTF.